Listed below are T cell receptor beta chains from one sample, sequenced in a study of blood T cell repertoires in COVID-19. Repertoires were generated with immunoSEQ multiplex PCR, while TCRdb's copy carries only in-frame clones and drops some. The data hold tens of thousands of clones, with 65% to 85% observed a single time. The source material was peripheral blood. The receptor set was obtained from an elderly man with COVID-19, enrolled during active disease. Both conserved end residues are part of each CDR3. Fields, in order: J gene, D gene, clone size, V gene, CDR3 DNA, CDR3 protein. A D gene is named only where the DNA matches it firmly. Clone size, where shown, is once, few, many, or a class for clones that have expanded.

J: TRBJ2-2; D: .; size: .; V: TRBV7-6; DNA: TGTGCCAGCATCACGGGAGGGACAGGGCCCTTTAGCACCGGGGAGCTGTTTTTT; CDR3: CASITGGTGPFSTGELFF
J: TRBJ2-2; D: TRBD2; size: .; V: TRBV4-3; DNA: TGCGCCAGCAGCCAAGTCCCGCTAGCGGGGGGGAACACCGGGGAGCTGTTTTTT; CDR3: CASSQVPLAGGNTGELFF
J: TRBJ1-1; D: TRBD1; size: .; V: TRBV5-1; DNA: TGCGCCAGTACCGACAGGGGTTCGACTGAAGCTTTCTTT; CDR3: CASTDRGSTEAFF
J: TRBJ2-2; D: TRBD2; size: .; V: TRBV10-2; DNA: TGCGCCGGCAACCCGGGACTAGCGGCCGGGGAGCTGTTTTTT; CDR3: CAGNPGLAAGELFF
J: TRBJ2-5; D: TRBD2; size: .; V: TRBV7-2; DNA: TGTGCCAGCAGCTTACAGCGGGGGGGCGGGGAGACCCAGTACTTC; CDR3: CASSLQRGGGETQYF
J: TRBJ1-2; D: .; size: .; V: TRBV12-3/TRBV12-4; DNA: TGTGCCAGCAGCCCCAGGATCTATGGCTACACCTTC; CDR3: CASSPRIYGYTF
J: TRBJ2-2; D: .; size: .; V: TRBV11-2; DNA: TGTGCCAGCAGCTTAGCGGGAGCGGCCACCGGGGAGCTGTTTTTT; CDR3: CASSLAGAATGELFF
J: TRBJ2-3; D: TRBD1; size: once; V: TRBV5-1; DNA: TGCGCCAGCAGCAGGGGGACAGGGGGCAAAACAGATACGCAGTATTTT; CDR3: CASSRGTGGKTDTQYF
J: TRBJ1-2; D: .; size: few; V: TRBV28; DNA: TGTGCCATCCCCCACCGGGTTTATGGCTACACCTTC; CDR3: CAIPHRVYGYTF
J: TRBJ1-1; D: .; size: .; V: TRBV5-1; DNA: TGCGCCAGCAGCTTGGGGGGCCTACCCGGAACGGCTTTCTTT; CDR3: CASSLGGLPGTAFF
J: TRBJ2-7; D: .; size: once; V: TRBV18; DNA: TGTGCCAGCTCACCAGGGAGCGGAGCCTACGAGCAGTACTTC; CDR3: CASSPGSGAYEQYF
J: TRBJ2-7; D: TRBD1; size: .; V: TRBV29-1; DNA: TGCAGCGTTGGGAGGGGACAGGAGTCCTACGAGCAGTACTTC; CDR3: CSVGRGQESYEQYF
J: TRBJ2-2; D: TRBD2; size: .; V: TRBV6-2/TRBV6-3; DNA: TGTGCCAGCAGCTCGGGACTAGCGGGAGCCACGAAAGCCGGGGAGCTGTTTTTT; CDR3: CASSSGLAGATKAGELFF
J: TRBJ2-3; D: TRBD2; size: .; V: TRBV4-3; DNA: TGCGCCAGCAGCCAAGATTGGGCACTAGCGGGAGTTTCCGATACGCAGTATTTT; CDR3: CASSQDWALAGVSDTQYF
J: TRBJ2-7; D: .; size: .; V: TRBV30; DNA: TGTGCCTGGAGCGGGGGGCACGAGCAGTACTTC; CDR3: CAWSGGHEQYF
J: TRBJ1-1; D: .; size: .; V: TRBV7-9; DNA: TGTGCCAGCAGCTTAAAATGGGTCAGGGGCACTGAAGCTTTCTTT; CDR3: CASSLKWVRGTEAFF
J: TRBJ1-2; D: .; size: .; V: TRBV5-8; DNA: TGTGCCAGCAGCTTAGGGGCAGGGATCCACCCTAACTATGGCTACACCTTC; CDR3: CASSLGAGIHPNYGYTF
J: TRBJ2-3; D: TRBD1; size: .; V: TRBV24-1; DNA: TGTGCCACCAGTGATTTACACCTGACAGGGGGGCCAACAGATACGCAGTATTTT; CDR3: CATSDLHLTGGPTDTQYF
J: TRBJ1-2; D: TRBD1; size: .; V: TRBV6-2/TRBV6-3; DNA: TGTGCCAGCAGTTACTCTTACAGGGGTCGGGACTATGGCTACACCTTC; CDR3: CASSYSYRGRDYGYTF
J: TRBJ1-3; D: .; size: .; V: TRBV9; DNA: TGTGCCAGCAGCCTCTCCTCTGGAAACACCATATATTTT; CDR3: CASSLSSGNTIYF
J: TRBJ1-1; D: .; size: .; V: TRBV28; DNA: TGTGCCAGCAGTTTAGGGTTAGGGGCCGAAGCTTTCTTT; CDR3: CASSLGLGAEAFF
J: TRBJ2-3; D: TRBD2; size: .; V: TRBV29-1; DNA: TGCAGCGCGGAGGTTAGCGGGAGCACAGATACGCAGTATTTT; CDR3: CSAEVSGSTDTQYF
J: TRBJ2-1; D: TRBD1; size: .; V: TRBV5-1; DNA: TGCGCCAGCAGCTCGCCGGGACAGGGGGCTTCGAATTCCTACAATGAGCAGTTCTTC; CDR3: CASSSPGQGASNSYNEQFF
J: TRBJ1-1; D: .; size: few; V: TRBV29-1; DNA: TGCAGCGCCCAGGGCGCATCGAACACTGAAGCTTTCTTT; CDR3: CSAQGASNTEAFF
J: TRBJ2-5; D: TRBD1; size: .; V: TRBV6-2/TRBV6-3; DNA: TGTGCCAGCAGTTACCTCCCGGGACAGGGGGATATAGAGACCCAGTACTTC; CDR3: CASSYLPGQGDIETQYF
J: TRBJ2-2; D: .; size: .; V: TRBV6-6; DNA: TGTGCCAGCAGTTTTACACAGGGCTCGTCCGGGGAGCTGTTTTTT; CDR3: CASSFTQGSSGELFF
J: TRBJ1-1; D: .; size: .; V: TRBV29-1; DNA: TGCAGCGTTGAAGCCGGGGAGAGGACTGAAGCTTTCTTT; CDR3: CSVEAGERTEAFF
J: TRBJ1-1; D: .; size: .; V: TRBV27; DNA: TGTGCCAGCAGTTTAAGGAGGAGGGGCACTGAAGCTTTCTTT; CDR3: CASSLRRRGTEAFF
J: TRBJ2-5; D: .; size: .; V: TRBV19; DNA: TGTGCCAGTAGTACGGGTGGAGAGACCCAGTACTTC; CDR3: CASSTGGETQYF
J: TRBJ2-3; D: TRBD1; size: .; V: TRBV7-3; DNA: TGTGCCAGCAGCTCTACAGGGGCTAGCACAGATACGCAGTATTTT; CDR3: CASSSTGASTDTQYF
J: TRBJ2-1; D: TRBD1; size: .; V: TRBV2; DNA: TGTGCCAGCAGGGTGCAGGGGGCCTCCTACAATGAGCAGTTCTTC; CDR3: CASRVQGASYNEQFF
J: TRBJ1-1; D: .; size: .; V: TRBV10-2; DNA: TGCGCCAGCAGTGAAGGACAGCTCACTGAAGCTTTCTTT; CDR3: CASSEGQLTEAFF
J: TRBJ2-1; D: .; size: .; V: TRBV2; DNA: TGTGCCAGTACCCGAGAGGGATTCTCCTACAATGAGCAGTTCTTC; CDR3: CASTREGFSYNEQFF
J: TRBJ2-6; D: TRBD2; size: .; V: TRBV24-1; DNA: TGTGCCACCAGTGACGGCGGGGGGTCTGGGGCCAACGTCCTGACTTTC; CDR3: CATSDGGGSGANVLTF
J: TRBJ2-1; D: TRBD2; size: .; V: TRBV9; DNA: TGTGCCAGCAGCGGCGGACTAGCGGGAGCCTATTCCTCCTACAATGAGCAGTTCTTC; CDR3: CASSGGLAGAYSSYNEQFF
J: TRBJ2-5; D: .; size: .; V: TRBV29-1; DNA: TGCAGCACGCGGGACCCCGCGAGGGAGACCCAGTACTTC; CDR3: CSTRDPARETQYF
J: TRBJ1-4; D: .; size: .; V: TRBV18; DNA: TGTGCCAGCTCACCAACCCGGGAAGGGTATGAAAAACTGTTTTTT; CDR3: CASSPTREGYEKLFF
J: TRBJ2-1; D: TRBD2; size: .; V: TRBV3-1/TRBV3-2; DNA: TGTGCCAGCAGCCCGTGGGGGGTAGCGGGAAATAATGAGCAGTTCTTC; CDR3: CASSPWGVAGNNEQFF
J: TRBJ1-6; D: TRBD1; size: .; V: TRBV14; DNA: TGTGCCAGCAGCCAAGATGCTCGCAGGGGGAGTAACAATTCACCCCTCCACTTT; CDR3: CASSQDARRGSNNSPLHF
J: TRBJ1-2; D: TRBD1; size: .; V: TRBV7-2; DNA: TGTGCCAGCAGCTTAGGAGGACAGGAAGCTAACTATGGCTACACCTTC; CDR3: CASSLGGQEANYGYTF
J: TRBJ1-5; D: .; size: .; V: TRBV7-9; DNA: TGTGCCAGCAGCTTAGGTCGGGGGGCGGAGGGCAATCAGCCCCAGCATTTT; CDR3: CASSLGRGAEGNQPQHF
J: TRBJ2-2; D: TRBD1; size: few; V: TRBV9; DNA: TGTGCCAGCAGCGTTACGACAGGGTTAAACACCGGGGAGCTGTTTTTT; CDR3: CASSVTTGLNTGELFF
J: TRBJ2-3; D: TRBD1; size: .; V: TRBV27; DNA: TGTGCCAGCAGTTTAATGACAGGGGGGGATACGCAGTATTTT; CDR3: CASSLMTGGDTQYF
J: TRBJ1-5; D: .; size: .; V: TRBV19; DNA: TGTGCCAGTAGTATATCACCGGGGGGGTATAGCAATCAGCCCCAGCATTTT; CDR3: CASSISPGGYSNQPQHF
J: TRBJ1-1; D: .; size: .; V: TRBV3-1/TRBV3-2; DNA: TGTGCCAGCAGCCGCGACAAATGGAACACTGAAGCTTTCTTT; CDR3: CASSRDKWNTEAFF